One and the same sample provided the 10 T cell receptor beta chains below, sequenced in a study of shared clonotypes between healthy human individuals. The assay was immunoSEQ multiplex PCR, and TCRdb's table has in-frame clones only and misses some. The repertoire includes about 520,000 clones, around 95% of them detected once, and 0.055% to 0.075% sits in the top ten. Sequenced material: naive CD4+ T cells sorted from blood. Specified subset: CD45RA+ positively selected. The receptors derive from a woman in her 30s in good health.

The chain combines TRBV7-9 with TRBJ1-1; weak D call: TRBD1 (6 bases). Trimming took off 1 base at V and 9 bases at J, with 21 bases between the two ends. Germline assignment: CDR1 SEHNR and CDR2 FQNEAQ (reference sequence). This CDR3 is 16 amino acids long. The CDR3 spells CASSLEVGRGPSKAFF. DNA for the CDR3: TGTGCCAGCAGCTTAGAGGTGGGCAGGGGCCCATCCAAAGCTTTCTTT.

CDR3 sequence: CASSNGQQALGNTIYF. Written as DNA, the CDR3 is TGCGCCAGCAGCAACGGACAGCAAGCTCTCGGAAACACCATATATTTT. This chain joins TRBV5-1 and TRBJ1-3; possibly TRBD1 for D (6 bases). V lost 4 bases and J lost 4, with 18 bases in between. This CDR3 is built from 16 residues. Germline values: CDR1 SGHRS, CDR2 YFSETQ. Using reference TRBV5-1 and TRBJ1-3 for the parts outside the CDR3, the full variable domain is KAGVTQTPRYLIKTRGQQVTLSCSPISGHRSVSWYQQTPGQGLQFLFEYFSETQRNKGNFPGRFSGRQFSNSRSEMNVSTLELGDSALYLCASSNGQQALGNTIYFGEGSWLTVV.

As to this clone: Other DNA sequences in the sample encode the same CDR3. This rearrangement joins TRBV28 to TRBJ2-5; D remains unclear. Germline V gene lookup returns CDR1 MDHEN and CDR2 SYDVKM. Between the trimmed V and J ends, which lost 5 bases and 8 bases, there was a span of 12 bases. The CDR3 is made up of 12 amino acids. CDR3 coding DNA: TGTGCCAGCAGTCTAAGCGCGGAAACCCAGTACTTC. Translating gives CASSLSAETQYF. The variable domain in full, with the rest retrieved from reference TRBV28 and TRBJ2-5, is DVKVTQSSRYLVKRTGEKVFLECVQDMDHENMFWYRQDPGLGLRLIYFSYDVKMKEKGDIPEGYSVSREKKERFSLILESASTNQTSMYLCASSLSAETQYFGPGTRLLVL.

This clone appeared a single time. This chain uses TRBV15 with TRBJ1-4; D not resolved. The ends were cut back, 9 bases at V and 0 bases at J, with 11 bases in the middle. The CDR3 covers 14 residues. The germline V gene encodes CDR1 LNHNV and CDR2 YYDKDF (reference sequence). CDR3 protein: CATPLGATNEKLFF. The DNA for the CDR3 is TGTGCCACTCCTCTGGGTGCAACTAATGAAAAACTGTTTTTT.

The V gene is TRBV7-9, the J gene TRBJ2-1, with 8 bases lining up with TRBD1. CDR1 and CDR2 from the germline V gene are SEHNR and FQNEAQ (reference sequence). The trim removed 3 bases at V and 8 bases at J, leaving 3 bases unmatched. The CDR3 extends over 13 amino acids. The CDR3 protein is CASSFAGGDEQFF. CDR3 coding DNA: TGTGCCAGCAGCTTCGCAGGGGGCGATGAGCAGTTCTTC.

CDR3 loop: CASSPRDRGRGEKLFF. The DNA of the CDR3 is TGTGCCAGCTCACCCCGGGACAGGGGTAGGGGTGAAAAACTGTTTTTT. The chain carries TRBV18 and TRBJ1-4; 10 bases line up with TRBD1. Trimming at V came to 3 bases and at J to 7 bases, leaving 8 bases not matched to a gene. The CDR3 contains 16 residues. Germline assignment: CDR1 KGHSH and CDR2 LQKENI.

CDR3: CAISEAATYTGNTIYF. CDR3 coding DNA: TGTGCCATCAGTGAGGCTGCGACATATACTGGAAACACCATATATTTT. This sequence joins TRBV10-3 and TRBJ1-3; D gene uncertain. Per the germline V gene, CDR1 is ENHRY and CDR2 is SYGVKD. The CDR3 totals 16 residues. V gave up 2 bases and J gave up 2 bases, with 13 bases separating them.

This rearrangement joins TRBV19 to TRBJ2-7, with 7 bases lining up with TRBD1. This CDR3 comprises 15 residues. V lost 6 bases to trimming and J lost 4 bases; unmatched junction nucleotides: 12. Germline V CDR1 and CDR2: LNHDA, SQIVND (reference sequence). The chain's CDR3 is CASSRLTGARYEQYF. Here the CDR3 DNA reads TGTGCCAGTAGCAGACTTACAGGGGCGCGGTACGAGCAGTACTTC.

This rearrangement joins TRBV28 to TRBJ2-3; 10 nucleotides agree with TRBD2. V was clipped by 7 bases and J by 5 bases; unmatched bases: 9. Germline V CDR1 and CDR2: MDHEN, SYDVKM. The CDR3 contains 15 residues. The CDR3: CASTEREGPQDTQYF. CDR3 sequence (DNA): TGTGCCAGCACAGAGCGGGAGGGCCCCCAAGATACGCAGTATTTT.

This chain connects TRBV7-9 to TRBJ2-5; 9 nucleotides agree with TRBD1. Germline CDR1 SEHNR, CDR2 FQNEAQ (reference sequence). The CDR3 has 14 amino acids. V trimming: 5 bases; J trimming: 4 bases; junction bases outside the gene matches: 5. CDR3 sequence (DNA): TGTGCCAGCAGCACCGGGACAGGGAGAGAGACCCAGTACTTC. This gives the protein CASSTGTGRETQYF. Complete variable domain (other parts from reference TRBV7-9 and TRBJ2-5): DTGVSQNPRHKITKRGQNVTFRCDPISEHNRLYWYRQTLGQGPEFLTYFQNEAQLEKSRLLSDRFSAERPKGSFSTLEIQRTEQGDSAMYLCASSTGTGRETQYFGPGTRLLVL.